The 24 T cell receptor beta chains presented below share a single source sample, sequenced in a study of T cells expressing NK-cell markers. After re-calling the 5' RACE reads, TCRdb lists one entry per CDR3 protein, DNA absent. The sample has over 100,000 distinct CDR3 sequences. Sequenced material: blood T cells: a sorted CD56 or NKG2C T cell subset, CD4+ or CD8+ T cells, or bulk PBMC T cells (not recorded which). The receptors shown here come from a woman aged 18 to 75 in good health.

The chain's CDR3 is CASSLSSGTSGRSYEQYF. The gene calls are TRBV4-2 and TRBJ2-7; without DNA, the TCRdb call of TRBD2 cannot be checked. Germline V CDR1 and CDR2: LGHNA, YNFKEQ. This CDR3 contains 18 residues.

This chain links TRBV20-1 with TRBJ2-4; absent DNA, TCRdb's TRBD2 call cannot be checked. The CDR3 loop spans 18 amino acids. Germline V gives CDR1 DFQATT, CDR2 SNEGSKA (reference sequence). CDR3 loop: CSARDTSPSGDAKNIQYF.

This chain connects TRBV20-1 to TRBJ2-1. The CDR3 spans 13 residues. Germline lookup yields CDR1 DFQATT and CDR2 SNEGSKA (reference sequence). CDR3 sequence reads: CSAINLNSDEQFF.

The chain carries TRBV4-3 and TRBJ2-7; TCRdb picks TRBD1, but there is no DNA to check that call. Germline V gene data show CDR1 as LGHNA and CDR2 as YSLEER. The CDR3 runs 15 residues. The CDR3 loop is CASSQGEGEAYEQYF.

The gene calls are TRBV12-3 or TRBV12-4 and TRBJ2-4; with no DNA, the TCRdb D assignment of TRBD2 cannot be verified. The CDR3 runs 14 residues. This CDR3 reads CASEGPLGRNIQYF.

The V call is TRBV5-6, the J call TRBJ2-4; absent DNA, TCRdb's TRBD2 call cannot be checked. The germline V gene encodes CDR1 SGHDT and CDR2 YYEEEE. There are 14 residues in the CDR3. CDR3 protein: CASSLPREGDIQYF.

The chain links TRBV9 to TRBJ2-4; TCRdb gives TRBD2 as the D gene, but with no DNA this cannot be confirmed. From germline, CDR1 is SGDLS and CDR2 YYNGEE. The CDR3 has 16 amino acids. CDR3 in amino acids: CASSVGSGGAKNIQYF.

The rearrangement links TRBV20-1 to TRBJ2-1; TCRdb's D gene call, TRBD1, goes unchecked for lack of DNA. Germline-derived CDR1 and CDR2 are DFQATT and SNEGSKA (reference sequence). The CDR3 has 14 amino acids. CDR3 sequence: CSATRQGAGNEQFF.

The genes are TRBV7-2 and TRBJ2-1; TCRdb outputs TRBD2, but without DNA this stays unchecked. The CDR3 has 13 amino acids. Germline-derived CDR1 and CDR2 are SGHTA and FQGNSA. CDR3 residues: CASSGTNDNEQFF.

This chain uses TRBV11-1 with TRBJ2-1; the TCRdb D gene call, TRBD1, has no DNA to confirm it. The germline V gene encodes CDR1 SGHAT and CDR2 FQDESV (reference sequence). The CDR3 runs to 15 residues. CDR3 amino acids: CASREVADRDNEQFF.

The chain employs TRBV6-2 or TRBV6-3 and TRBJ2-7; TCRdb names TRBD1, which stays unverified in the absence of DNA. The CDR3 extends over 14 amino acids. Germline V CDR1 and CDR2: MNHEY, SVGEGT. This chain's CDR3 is CASTSPGGTYEQYF.

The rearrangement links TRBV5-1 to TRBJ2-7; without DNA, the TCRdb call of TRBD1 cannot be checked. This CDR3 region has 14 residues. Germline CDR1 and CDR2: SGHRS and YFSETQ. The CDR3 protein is CASSLGQGGYEQYF.

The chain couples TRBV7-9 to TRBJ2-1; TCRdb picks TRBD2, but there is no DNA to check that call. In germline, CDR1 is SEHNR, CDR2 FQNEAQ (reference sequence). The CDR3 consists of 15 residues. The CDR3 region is CASSSLGTGRNEQFF.

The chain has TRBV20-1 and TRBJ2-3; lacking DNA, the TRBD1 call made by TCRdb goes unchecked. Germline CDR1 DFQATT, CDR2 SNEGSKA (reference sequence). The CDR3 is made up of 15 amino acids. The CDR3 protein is CSARDGDRVPDTQYF.

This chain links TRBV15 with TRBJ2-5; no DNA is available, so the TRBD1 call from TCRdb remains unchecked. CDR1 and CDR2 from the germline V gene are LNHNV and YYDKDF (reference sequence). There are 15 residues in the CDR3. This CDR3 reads CATSRGRGLQETQYF.

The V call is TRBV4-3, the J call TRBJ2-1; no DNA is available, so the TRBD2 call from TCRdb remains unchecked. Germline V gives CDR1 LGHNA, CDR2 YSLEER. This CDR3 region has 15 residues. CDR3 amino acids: CASSQVGSGGNEQFF.

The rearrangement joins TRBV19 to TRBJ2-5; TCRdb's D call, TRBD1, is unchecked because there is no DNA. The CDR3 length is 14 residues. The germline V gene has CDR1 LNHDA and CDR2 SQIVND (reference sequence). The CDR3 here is CASTPGQGGETQYF. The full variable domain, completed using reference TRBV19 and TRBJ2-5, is DGGITQSPKYLFRKEGQNVTLSCEQNLNHDAMYWYRQDPGQGLRLIYYSQIVNDFQKGDIAEGYSVSREKKESFPLTVTSAQKNPTAFYLCASTPGQGGETQYFGPGTRLLVL.

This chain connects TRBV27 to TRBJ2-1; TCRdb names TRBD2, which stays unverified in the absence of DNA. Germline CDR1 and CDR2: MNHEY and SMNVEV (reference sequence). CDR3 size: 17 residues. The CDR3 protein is CASSLSASGRAYNEQFF.

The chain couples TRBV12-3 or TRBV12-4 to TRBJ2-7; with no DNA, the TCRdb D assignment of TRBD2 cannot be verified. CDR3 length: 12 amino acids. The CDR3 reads CASSFSPAEQYF.

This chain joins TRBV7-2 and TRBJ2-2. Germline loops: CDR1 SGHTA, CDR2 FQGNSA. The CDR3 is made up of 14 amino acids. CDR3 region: CASSLVTYTGELFF.

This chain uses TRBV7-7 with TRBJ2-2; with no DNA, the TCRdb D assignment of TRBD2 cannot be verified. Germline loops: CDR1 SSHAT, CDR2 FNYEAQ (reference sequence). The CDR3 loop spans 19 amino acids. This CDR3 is CASSPLVLAGGFGTGELFF.

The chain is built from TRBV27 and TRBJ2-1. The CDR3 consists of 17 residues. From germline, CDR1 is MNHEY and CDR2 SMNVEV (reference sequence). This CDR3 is CASSLGSLGAQTNEQFF.

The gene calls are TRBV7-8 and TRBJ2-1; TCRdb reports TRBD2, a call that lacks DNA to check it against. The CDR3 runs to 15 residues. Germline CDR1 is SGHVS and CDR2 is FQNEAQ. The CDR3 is CASTDPSGSENEQFF. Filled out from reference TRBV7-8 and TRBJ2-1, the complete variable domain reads GAGVSQSPRYKVAKRGQDVALRCDPISGHVSLFWYQQALGQGPEFLTYFQNEAQLDKSGLPSDRFFAERPEGSVSTLKIQRTQQEDSAVYLCASTDPSGSENEQFFGPGTRLTVL.

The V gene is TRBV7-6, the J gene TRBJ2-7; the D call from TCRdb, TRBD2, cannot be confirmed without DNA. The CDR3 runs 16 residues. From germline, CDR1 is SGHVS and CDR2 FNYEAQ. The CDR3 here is CASSLEVADSGYEQYF.